Presented here are 20 T cell receptor beta chains from one specimen sequenced in a study of blood T cell repertoires in COVID-19 (dated by TCRdb to the early 2020s). The library was produced with the immunoSEQ multiplex PCR assay. Entries here come from immuneACCESS through TCRdb and include only in-frame sequences with V and J called. Some clones fail to appear in such tables; in the studies checked, an unresolved V gene covers under half of the shortfall, and the cause of the remainder is unknown. A total of 260,000 or so clones appear in this sample, under 90% of them only once. In total, the top ten clones hold 15% to 17% of the sample. Sequencing was performed on PBMCs or T cells enriched from blood (not recorded which). The receptors originated from a young man who had recovered from COVID-19.

The V call is TRBV11-3, the J call TRBJ1-1; D may be TRBD1 (5 bases). Germline V CDR1 and CDR2: SGHNT, YENEEA. This CDR3 is built from 15 residues. V lost 6 bases and J 6 bases, leaving 20 bases between the germline ends. CDR3 loop: CASRHTKTKGSEAFF. CDR3 bases: TGTGCCAGCAGGCACACAAAAACAAAGGGGTCTGAAGCTTTCTTT. Full variable domain (missing parts from reference TRBV11-3 and TRBJ1-1): EAGVVQSPRYKIIEKKQPVAFWCNPISGHNTLYWYLQNLGQGPELLIRYENEEAVDDSQLPKDRFSAERLKGVDSTLKIQPAELGDSAVYLCASRHTKTKGSEAFFGQGTRLTVV.

V usage is TRBV12-3 or TRBV12-4 and J usage is TRBJ2-7; 7 bases are a match to TRBD1. The trim removed 6 bases at V and 7 bases at J, leaving 9 bases unmatched. This CDR3 has 13 amino acids. CDR3 region: CASSGQVLLEQYF. The CDR3 coding sequence is TGTGCCAGCAGCGGACAGGTTCTCCTGGAGCAGTACTTC.

This chain links TRBV5-6 with TRBJ2-3; D is possibly TRBD1 (6 bases). V was shortened by 4 bases and J by 2 bases, with 11 bases between the two germline ends. Germline lookup yields CDR1 SGHDT and CDR2 YYEEEE. CDR3 length: 14 amino acids. CDR3 nucleotide sequence: TGTGCCAGCAGCCTTGCAGGGGTCACAGATACGCAGTATTTT. Residues: CASSLAGVTDTQYF.

V and J are TRBV15 and TRBJ2-2; a possible D gene is TRBD2 (5 bases). The V end was cut by 1 base, the J end by 6 bases, with 9 bases between. The CDR3 extends over 14 amino acids. In germline, CDR1 is LNHNV, CDR2 YYDKDF (reference sequence). The CDR3 reads CATSRGMEAGELFF. In DNA, the CDR3 is TGTGCCACCAGCAGAGGAATGGAGGCCGGGGAGCTGTTTTTT.

V and J are TRBV6-6 and TRBJ2-1, with TRBD1 matching 10 bases. This CDR3 has 17 residues. CDR1 MNHNY and CDR2 SVGAGI come from the germline V gene (reference sequence). V dropped 5 bases and J dropped 5; count of bases not matched to a gene: 12. The CDR3 nucleotides read TGTGCCAGCAGTCCCCTACCGGGACAGGGGAGCGACAATGAGCAGTTCTTC. Its protein product is CASSPLPGQGSDNEQFF.

V gene TRBV28 combines with J gene TRBJ2-1, with D tentatively TRBD1 (5 bases). The germline V and J ends were trimmed by 5 bases and 1 base, with 6 bases remaining between them. The CDR3 extends over 13 amino acids. Germline CDR1 reads MDHEN; CDR2 reads SYDVKM. The CDR3 DNA reads as TGTGCCAGCAGTCAGGGATCCTACAATGAGCAGTTCTTC. Its protein product is CASSQGSYNEQFF.

On this clone: At one end, the junction sequence differs from germline, possibly due to a read error. This chain joins TRBV5-1 and TRBJ1-1; 8 positions agree with TRBD1. The length of the CDR3 is 15 residues. Germline CDR1 SGHRS, CDR2 YFSETQ. The CDR3 spells CASSFLTGGDTEAFF. CDR3 DNA: TGCGCCAGCAGCTTTCTCACAGGGGGAGACACTGAGGCTTTCTTT.

This chain connects TRBV14 to TRBJ2-1; 10 positions match TRBD2. Trimming took 2 bases from V and 5 from J; bases not matched to a gene: 15. This CDR3 comprises 19 residues. The V gene's germline CDR1 is SGHDN and CDR2 FVKESK. CDR3 region: CASSQIIQRGGIGHNEQFF. In nucleotides, the CDR3 is TGTGCCAGCAGCCAAATAATCCAGCGGGGGGGCATCGGCCACAATGAGCAGTTCTTC. Variable domain in full (rest from reference TRBV14 and TRBJ2-1): EAGVTQFPSHSVIEKGQTVTLRCDPISGHDNLYWYRRVMGKEIKFLLHFVKESKQDESGMPNNRFLAERTGGTYSTLKVQPAELEDSGVYFCASSQIIQRGGIGHNEQFFGPGTRLTVL.

The CDR3 region has the DNA TGTGCCAGCAGTTACTCGAACCTAGGTTTGAATGAGCAGTTCTTC. This codes for CASSYSNLGLNEQFF. V usage is TRBV6-2 or TRBV6-3 and J usage is TRBJ2-1; D not certain. In germline, CDR1 is MNHEY, CDR2 SVGEGT. The CDR3 totals 15 residues. Trimming pared 0 bases from V and 7 bases from J, leaving 13 bases between.

The rearrangement joins TRBV10-3 to TRBJ2-4; 14 bases are shared with TRBD2. J lost 3 bases, V lost 3 bases, and 4 bases had no gene match. Germline lookup yields CDR1 ENHRY and CDR2 SYGVKD. The CDR3 runs to 17 residues. The CDR3 nucleotides read TGTGCCATCAGTGACGGACTAGCGGGGGGTTACAAAAACATTCAGTACTTC. Residues: CAISDGLAGGYKNIQYF.

Written as DNA, the CDR3 is TGTGCCAGCAGCCCGCGGGTTGGCGAGCAGTACTTC. This encodes CASSPRVGEQYF. The rearrangement links TRBV3-1 (or the pseudogene TRBV3-2) to TRBJ2-7, with D perhaps TRBD2 (5 bases). Germline values: CDR1 LGHDT, CDR2 YNNKEL (reference sequence). Trimming took 4 bases from V and 6 from J, leaving 10 bases between them. The CDR3 contains 12 residues.

J is TRBJ1-5 and V is TRBV18; D ambiguous. V was shortened by 0 bases and J by 6 bases, with 12 bases between the two germline ends. Germline assignment: CDR1 KGHSH and CDR2 LQKENI. CDR3 length equals 15 residues. CDR3 sequence: CASSPPGWEGQPQHF. In DNA form, the CDR3 reads TGTGCCAGCTCACCACCGGGGTGGGAGGGTCAGCCCCAGCATTTT.

This clone was observed many times. The gene calls are TRBV28 and TRBJ1-2; D gene uncertain. Trimming took off 3 bases at V and 5 bases at J, with 7 bases between the two ends. Germline CDR1 is MDHEN and CDR2 is SYDVKM. The CDR3 runs 12 residues. CDR3 nucleotides: TGTGCCAGCAGTTTCGCGGAGTATGGCTACACCTTC. Translation: CASSFAEYGYTF.

The chain is built from TRBV12-2 and TRBJ2-1; the listed D gene, TRBD2, was not tested against the DNA. TRBV12-2 is a recognized pseudogene. CDR3 length equals 17 residues. CDR3 protein: CASRQEGSGRAANEQFF. CDR3 bases: TGTGCAAGTCGCCAAGAGGGTAGCGGGAGGGCCGCAAATGAGCAGTTCTTC.

This clone appeared a few times. The V gene is TRBV11-2, the J gene TRBJ1-3; D not certain. CDR1 SGHAT and CDR2 FQNNGV come from the germline V gene. This CDR3 is built from 17 residues. V lost 7 bases, J lost 0 bases, and 19 bases lay in between. CDR3 DNA: TGTGCCAGCAACCCAATCAACCGGGGTTTCTCTGGAAACACCATATATTTT. Translation gives CASNPINRGFSGNTIYF.

This chain uses TRBV3-1 (or the pseudogene TRBV3-2) with TRBJ2-2; unclear D gene. The CDR3 is 13 amino acids. V lost 8 bases and J 1 base, leaving 8 bases between the germline ends. Per germline, CDR1 LGHDT and CDR2 YNNKEL (reference sequence). In nucleotides, the CDR3 is TGTGCCAGCTGTTCAGGGAACACCGGGGAGCTGTTTTTT. Translating it yields CASCSGNTGELFF.

This clone was counted a few times. The V call is TRBV19, the J call TRBJ2-7, with D possibly being TRBD2 (6 bases). CDR1 and CDR2 from the germline V gene are LNHDA and SQIVND (reference sequence). CDR3 length: 17 amino acids. V lost 2 bases to trimming and J lost 2 bases, with 19 bases between them. The CDR3: CASSIKALGTGAYEQYF. CDR3 coding DNA: TGTGCCAGTAGTATAAAGGCCCTCGGGACGGGAGCCTACGAGCAGTACTTC.

This chain links TRBV28 with TRBJ1-1; D is possibly TRBD1 (5 bases). Germline CDR1 and CDR2: MDHEN and SYDVKM. CDR3 length equals 16 residues. Deletions cut 6 bases from V and 0 bases from J, with 17 bases between. CDR3 in DNA: TGTGCCAGCAGCCAAAGGTCGGGGGAGGTGAACACTGAAGCTTTCTTT. This sequence encodes CASSQRSGEVNTEAFF.

The chain carries TRBV4-2 and TRBJ2-2; a weak D match, TRBD2 (6 bases). The CDR3 consists of 13 residues. The V end was cut by 8 bases, the J end by 0 bases, with 7 bases between. In germline, CDR1 is LGHNA, CDR2 YNFKEQ. CDR3 coding DNA: TGTGCCAGCCGGGGGACGAACACCGGGGAGCTGTTTTTT. This codes for CASRGTNTGELFF.

This sequence joins TRBV15 and TRBJ1-1; D might be TRBD1 (5 bases). Trimming left V 3 bases short and J 1 base short, with 12 bases between. CDR1 LNHNV and CDR2 YYDKDF come from the germline V gene (reference sequence). The CDR3 is 15 residues long. CDR3 coding DNA: TGTGCCACCAGCAGGTGGGCCAGGGCGAACACTGAAGCTTTCTTT. It translates to CATSRWARANTEAFF.